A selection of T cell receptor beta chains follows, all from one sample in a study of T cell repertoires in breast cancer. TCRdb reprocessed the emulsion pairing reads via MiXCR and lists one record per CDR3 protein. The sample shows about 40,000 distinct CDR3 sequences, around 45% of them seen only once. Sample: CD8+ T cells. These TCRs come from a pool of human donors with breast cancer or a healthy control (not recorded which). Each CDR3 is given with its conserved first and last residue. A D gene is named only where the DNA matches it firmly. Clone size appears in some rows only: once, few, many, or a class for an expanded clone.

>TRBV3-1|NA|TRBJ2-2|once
CASSPAAGDTRELFF
TGTGCCAGCAGCCCAGCCGCGGGGGACACCAGGGAGCTGTTTTTT
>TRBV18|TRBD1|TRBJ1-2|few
CASSPTWDRGYGYTF
TGTGCCAGCTCACCGACTTGGGACAGGGGATATGGCTACACCTTC
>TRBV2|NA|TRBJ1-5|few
CASSEASFAPQHF
TGTGCCAGCAGTGAAGCTAGTTTTGCGCCCCAGCATTTT
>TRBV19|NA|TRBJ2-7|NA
CASSIPGQDEQYF
TGTGCCAGTAGTATACCCGGCCAGGACGAGCAGTACTTC
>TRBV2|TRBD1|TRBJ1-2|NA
CASTPGQGSSGYTF
TGTGCCAGCACACCGGGACAGGGGAGTTCTGGCTACACCTTC
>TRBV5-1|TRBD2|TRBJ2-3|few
CASSLRPAGNTDTQYF
TGCGCCAGCAGCCTTCGCCCAGCGGGGAACACAGATACGCAGTATTTT
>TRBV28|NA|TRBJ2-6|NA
CASSSLGISGANVLTF
TGTGCCAGCAGTTCCCTTGGCATCTCTGGGGCCAACGTCCTGACTTTC
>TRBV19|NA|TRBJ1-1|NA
CASSIGGDTEAFF
TGTGCCAGTAGTATTGGGGGTGACACTGAAGCTTTCTTT
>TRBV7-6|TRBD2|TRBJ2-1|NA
CASGRTSGMNSYNEQFF
TGTGCCAGCGGTCGGACTAGCGGGATGAACTCCTACAATGAGCAGTTCTTC
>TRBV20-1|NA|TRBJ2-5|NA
CSANPQGRETQYF
TGCAGTGCGAACCCACAGGGTCGGGAGACCCAGTACTTC
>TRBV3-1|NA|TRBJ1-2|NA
CASSQGVRSNYGYTF
TGTGCCAGCAGCCAAGGAGTTCGTTCTAACTATGGCTACACCTTC
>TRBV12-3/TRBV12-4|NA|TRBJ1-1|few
CASRTSVQTEAFF
TGTGCCAGCAGAACCTCGGTTCAAACTGAAGCTTTCTTT
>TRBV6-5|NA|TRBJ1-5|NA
CASSINSNQPQHF
TGTGCCAGCAGTATCAATAGCAATCAGCCCCAGCATTTT
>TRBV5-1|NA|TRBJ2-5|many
CASSFESQETQYF
TGCGCCAGCAGCTTCGAGTCCCAAGAGACCCAGTACTTC
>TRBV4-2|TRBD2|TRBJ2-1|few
CASSPRTSGGVYNEQFF
TGTGCCAGCAGCCCCCGGACTAGCGGGGGGGTATACAATGAGCAGTTCTTC
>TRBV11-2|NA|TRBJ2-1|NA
CASSSTGSGSYNEQFF
TGTGCCAGCAGCTCGACGGGATCCGGCTCCTACAATGAGCAGTTCTTC
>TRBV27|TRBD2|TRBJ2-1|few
CASSSSPEREGPNEQFF
TGTGCCAGCAGTTCCTCCCCTGAGCGGGAGGGCCCGAATGAGCAGTTCTTC
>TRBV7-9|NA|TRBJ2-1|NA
CASSSVEGIPLNEQFF
TGTGCCAGCAGCTCTGTAGAGGGGATCCCCCTCAATGAGCAGTTCTTC
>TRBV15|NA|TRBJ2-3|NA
CATSSGWGGSADTQYF
TGTGCCACCAGCAGCGGTTGGGGGGGCAGTGCAGATACGCAGTATTTT
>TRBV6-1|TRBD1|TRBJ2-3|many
CATRDSDTDTQYF
TGTGCCACCCGGGACAGCGACACAGATACGCAGTATTTT
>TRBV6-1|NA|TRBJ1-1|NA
CASSGPQGKKPEAFF
TGTGCCAGCAGTGGGCCACAGGGAAAGAAGCCTGAAGCTTTCTTT
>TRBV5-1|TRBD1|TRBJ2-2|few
CASSPQGTGLTGELFF
TGCGCCAGCAGCCCTCAGGGGACAGGTCTCACCGGGGAGCTGTTTTTT
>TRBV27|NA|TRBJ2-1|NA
CASSLRGTSYNEQFF
TGTGCCAGCAGTTTAAGGGGAACGTCCTACAATGAGCAGTTCTTC
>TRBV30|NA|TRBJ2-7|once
CAWSLSDYEQYF
TGTGCCTGGAGTCTAAGCGATTACGAGCAGTACTTC
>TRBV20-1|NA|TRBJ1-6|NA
CSARGRGYSPLHF
TGCAGTGCTAGAGGCCGAGGGTATTCACCCCTCCACTTT
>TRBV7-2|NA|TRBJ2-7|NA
CASSLAAGSYEQYF
TGTGCCAGCAGCTTAGCGGCAGGGTCCTACGAGCAGTACTTC
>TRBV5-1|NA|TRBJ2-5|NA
CASSSGASAIQETQYF
TGCGCCAGCAGCTCCGGGGCTAGCGCGATTCAAGAGACCCAGTACTTC
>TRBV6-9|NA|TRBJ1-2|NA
CASSYTEGDNYGYTF
TGTGCCAGCAGTTACACGGAGGGGGATAACTATGGCTACACCTTC
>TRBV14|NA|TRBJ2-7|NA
CASGPRAAVYEQYF
TGTGCCAGCGGGCCGCGGGCAGCAGTCTACGAGCAGTACTTC
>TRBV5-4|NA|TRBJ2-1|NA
CASSFNPSTNEQFF
TGTGCCAGCAGCTTTAACCCTAGCACCAATGAGCAGTTCTTC
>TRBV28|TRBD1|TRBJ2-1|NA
CASRLGGHEQFF
TGTGCCAGCAGGCTAGGGGGCCATGAGCAGTTCTTC
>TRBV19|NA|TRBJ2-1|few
CASSIGGAGNEQFF
TGTGCCAGTAGTATAGGGGGCGCAGGGAATGAGCAGTTCTTC
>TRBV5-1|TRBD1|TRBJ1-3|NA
CASRSGQGDGNTIYF
TGCGCCAGCAGGTCGGGACAGGGAGATGGAAACACCATATATTTT
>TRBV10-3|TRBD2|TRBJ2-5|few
CAISPREGETQYF
TGTGCCATCAGTCCCCGGGAGGGCGAGACCCAGTACTTC
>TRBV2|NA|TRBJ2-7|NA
CASRTGYSTYEQYF
TGTGCCAGCAGGACAGGCTACAGCACCTACGAGCAGTACTTC
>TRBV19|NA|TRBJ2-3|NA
CASTHGYTDTQYF
TGTGCCAGTACTCATGGTTATACAGATACGCAGTATTTT
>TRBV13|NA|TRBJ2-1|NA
CASSLRTSYNEQFF
TGTGCCAGCAGCTTGAGAACCTCCTACAATGAGCAGTTCTTC
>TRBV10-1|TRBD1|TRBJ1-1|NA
CASSESRTGGVGAFF
TGCGCCAGCAGTGAAAGTCGGACAGGGGGCGTTGGAGCTTTCTTT
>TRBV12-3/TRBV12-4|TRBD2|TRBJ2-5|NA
CASSLETGGPQETQYF
TGTGCCAGCAGTTTAGAGACGGGGGGACCACAAGAGACCCAGTACTTC
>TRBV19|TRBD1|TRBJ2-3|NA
CASMPRQGRDTQYF
TGTGCCAGTATGCCCCGACAGGGTAGAGATACGCAGTATTTT